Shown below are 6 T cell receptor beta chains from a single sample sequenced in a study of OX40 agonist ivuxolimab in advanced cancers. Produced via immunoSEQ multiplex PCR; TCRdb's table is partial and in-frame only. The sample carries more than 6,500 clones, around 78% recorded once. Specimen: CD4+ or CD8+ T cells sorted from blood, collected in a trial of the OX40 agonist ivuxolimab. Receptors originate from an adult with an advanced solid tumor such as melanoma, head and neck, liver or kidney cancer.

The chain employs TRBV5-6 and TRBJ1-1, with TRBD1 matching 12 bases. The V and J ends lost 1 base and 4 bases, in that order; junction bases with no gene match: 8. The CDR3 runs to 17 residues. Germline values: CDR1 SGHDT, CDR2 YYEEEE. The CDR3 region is CASSLWDRGRGGTEAFF. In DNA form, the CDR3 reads TGTGCCAGCAGCTTGTGGGACAGGGGGCGCGGGGGCACTGAAGCTTTCTTT.

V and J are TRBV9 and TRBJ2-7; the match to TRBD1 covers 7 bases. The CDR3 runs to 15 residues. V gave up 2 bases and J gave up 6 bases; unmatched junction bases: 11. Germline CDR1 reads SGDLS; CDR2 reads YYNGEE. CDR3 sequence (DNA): TGTGCCAGCAGCGTCTGGGACAGTAAACCTGGCGAGCAGTACTTC. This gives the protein CASSVWDSKPGEQYF.

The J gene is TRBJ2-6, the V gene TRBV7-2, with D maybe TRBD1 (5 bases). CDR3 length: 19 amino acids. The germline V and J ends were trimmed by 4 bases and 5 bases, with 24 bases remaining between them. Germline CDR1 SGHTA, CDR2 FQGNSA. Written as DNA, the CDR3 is TGTGCCAGCAGCTCCAGTAGATACCATGGACAAAGTCGGGCCAACGTCCTGACTTTC. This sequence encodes CASSSSRYHGQSRANVLTF.

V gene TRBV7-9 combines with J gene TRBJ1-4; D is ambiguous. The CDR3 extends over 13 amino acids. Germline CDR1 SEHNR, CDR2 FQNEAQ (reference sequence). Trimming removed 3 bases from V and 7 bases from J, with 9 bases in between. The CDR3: CASSLVRREKLFF. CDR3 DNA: TGTGCCAGCAGCTTGGTCCGCCGTGAAAAACTGTTTTTT. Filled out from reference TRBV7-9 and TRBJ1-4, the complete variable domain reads DTGVSQNPRHKITKRGQNVTFRCDPISEHNRLYWYRQTLGQGPEFLTYFQNEAQLEKSRLLSDRFSAERPKGSFSTLEIQRTEQGDSAMYLCASSLVRREKLFFGSGTQLSVL.

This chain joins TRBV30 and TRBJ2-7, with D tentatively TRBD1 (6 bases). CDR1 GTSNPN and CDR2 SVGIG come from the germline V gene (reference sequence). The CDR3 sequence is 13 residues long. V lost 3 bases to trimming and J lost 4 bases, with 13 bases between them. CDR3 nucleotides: TGTGCCTGGAGGGCCCGACAGGAATACGAGCAGTACTTC. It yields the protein CAWRARQEYEQYF. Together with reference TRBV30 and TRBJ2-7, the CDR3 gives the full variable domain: SQTIHQWPATLVQPVGSPLSLECTVEGTSNPNLYWYRQAAGRGLQLLFYSVGIGQISSEVPQNLSASRPQDRQFILSSKKLLLSDSGFYLCAWRARQEYEQYFGPGTRLTVT.

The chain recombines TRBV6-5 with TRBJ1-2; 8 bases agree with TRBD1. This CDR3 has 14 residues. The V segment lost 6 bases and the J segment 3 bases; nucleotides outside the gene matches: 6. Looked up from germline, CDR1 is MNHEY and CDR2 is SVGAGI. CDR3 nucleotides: TGTGCCAGCAGCGATGACAGGGGAGACTATGGCTACACCTTC. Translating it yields CASSDDRGDYGYTF.